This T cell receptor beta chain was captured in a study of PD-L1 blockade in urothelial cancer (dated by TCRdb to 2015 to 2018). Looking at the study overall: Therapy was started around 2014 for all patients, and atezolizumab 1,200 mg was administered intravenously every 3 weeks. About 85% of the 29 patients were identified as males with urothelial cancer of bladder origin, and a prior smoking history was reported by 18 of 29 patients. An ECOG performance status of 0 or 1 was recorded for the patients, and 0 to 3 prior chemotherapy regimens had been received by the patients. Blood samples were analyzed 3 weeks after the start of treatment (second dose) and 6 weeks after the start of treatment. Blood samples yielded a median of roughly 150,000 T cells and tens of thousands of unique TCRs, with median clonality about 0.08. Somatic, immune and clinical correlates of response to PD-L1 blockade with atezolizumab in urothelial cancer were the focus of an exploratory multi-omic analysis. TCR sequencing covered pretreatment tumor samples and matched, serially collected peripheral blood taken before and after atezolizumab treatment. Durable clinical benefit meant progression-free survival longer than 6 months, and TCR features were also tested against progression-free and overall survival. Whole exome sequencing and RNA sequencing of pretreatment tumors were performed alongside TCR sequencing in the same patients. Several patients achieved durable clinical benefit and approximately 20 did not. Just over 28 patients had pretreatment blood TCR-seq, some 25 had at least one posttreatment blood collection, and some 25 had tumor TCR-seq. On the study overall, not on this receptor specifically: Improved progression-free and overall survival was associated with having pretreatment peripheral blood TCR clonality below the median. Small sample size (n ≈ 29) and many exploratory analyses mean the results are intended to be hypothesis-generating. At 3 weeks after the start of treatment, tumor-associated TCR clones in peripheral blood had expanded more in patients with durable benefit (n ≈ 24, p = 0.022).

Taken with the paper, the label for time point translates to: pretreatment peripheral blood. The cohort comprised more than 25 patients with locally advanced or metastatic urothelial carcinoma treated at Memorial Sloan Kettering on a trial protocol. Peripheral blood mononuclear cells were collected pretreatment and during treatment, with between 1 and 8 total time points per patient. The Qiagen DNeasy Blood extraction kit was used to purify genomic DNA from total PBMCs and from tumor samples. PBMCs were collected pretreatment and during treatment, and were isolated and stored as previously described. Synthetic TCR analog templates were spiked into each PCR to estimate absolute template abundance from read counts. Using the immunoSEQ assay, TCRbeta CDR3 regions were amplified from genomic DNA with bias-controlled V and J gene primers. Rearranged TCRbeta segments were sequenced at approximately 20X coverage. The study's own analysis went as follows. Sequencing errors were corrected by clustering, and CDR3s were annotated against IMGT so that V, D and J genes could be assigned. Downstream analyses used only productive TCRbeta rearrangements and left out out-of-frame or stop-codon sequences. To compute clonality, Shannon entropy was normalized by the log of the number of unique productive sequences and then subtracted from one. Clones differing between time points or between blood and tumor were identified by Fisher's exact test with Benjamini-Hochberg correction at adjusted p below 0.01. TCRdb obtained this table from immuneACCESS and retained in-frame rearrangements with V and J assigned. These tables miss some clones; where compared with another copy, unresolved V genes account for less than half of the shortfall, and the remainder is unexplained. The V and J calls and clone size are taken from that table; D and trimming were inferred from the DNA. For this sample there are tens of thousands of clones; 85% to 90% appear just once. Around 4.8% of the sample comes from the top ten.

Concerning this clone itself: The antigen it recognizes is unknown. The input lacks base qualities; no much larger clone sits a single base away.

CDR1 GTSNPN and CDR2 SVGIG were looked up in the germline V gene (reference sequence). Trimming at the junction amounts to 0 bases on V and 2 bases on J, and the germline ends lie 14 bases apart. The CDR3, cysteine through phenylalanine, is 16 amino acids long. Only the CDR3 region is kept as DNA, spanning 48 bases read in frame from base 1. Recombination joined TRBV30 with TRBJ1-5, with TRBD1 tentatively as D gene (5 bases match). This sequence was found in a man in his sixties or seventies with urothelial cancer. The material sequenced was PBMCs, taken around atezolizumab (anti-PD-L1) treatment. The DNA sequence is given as TGTGCCTGGAGTGTATCAGGGCATCTGGGCAATCAGCCCCAGCATTTT. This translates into CAWSVSGHLGNQPQHF.